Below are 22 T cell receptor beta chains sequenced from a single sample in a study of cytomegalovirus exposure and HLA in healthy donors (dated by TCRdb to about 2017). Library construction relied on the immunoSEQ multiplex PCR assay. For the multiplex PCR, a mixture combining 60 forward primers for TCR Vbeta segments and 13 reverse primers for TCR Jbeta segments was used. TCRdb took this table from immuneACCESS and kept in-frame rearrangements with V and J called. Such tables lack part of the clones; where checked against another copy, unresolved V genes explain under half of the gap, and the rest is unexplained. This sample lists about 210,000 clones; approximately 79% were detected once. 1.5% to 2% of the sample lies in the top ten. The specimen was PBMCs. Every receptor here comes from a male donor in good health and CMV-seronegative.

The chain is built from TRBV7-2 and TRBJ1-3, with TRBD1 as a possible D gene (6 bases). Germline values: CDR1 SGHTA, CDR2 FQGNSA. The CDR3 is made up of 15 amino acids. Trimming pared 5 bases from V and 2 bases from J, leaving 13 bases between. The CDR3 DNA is TGTGCCAGCAGCCGGACGACAGGTCCTGGAAACACCATATATTTT. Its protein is CASSRTTGPGNTIYF.

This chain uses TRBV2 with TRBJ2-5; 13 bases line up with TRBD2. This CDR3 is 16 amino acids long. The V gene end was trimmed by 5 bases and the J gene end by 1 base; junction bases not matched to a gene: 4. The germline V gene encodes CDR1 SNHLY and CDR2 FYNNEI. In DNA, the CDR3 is TGTGCCAGCAGTACCGGACTAGCGGGGGTCCAAGAGACCCAGTACTTC. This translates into CASSTGLAGVQETQYF.

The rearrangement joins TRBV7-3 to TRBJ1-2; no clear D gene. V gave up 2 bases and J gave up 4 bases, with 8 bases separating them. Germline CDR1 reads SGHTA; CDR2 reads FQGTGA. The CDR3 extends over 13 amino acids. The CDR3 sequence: CASSLSGAYGYTF. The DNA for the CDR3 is TGTGCCAGCAGCTTATCGGGTGCCTATGGCTACACCTTC.

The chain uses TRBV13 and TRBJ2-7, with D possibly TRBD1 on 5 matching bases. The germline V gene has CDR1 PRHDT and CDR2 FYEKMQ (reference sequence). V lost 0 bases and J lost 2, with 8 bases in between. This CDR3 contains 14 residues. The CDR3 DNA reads TGTGCCAGCAGCTTAGGGGACACCCCCTACGAGCAGTACTTC. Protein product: CASSLGDTPYEQYF.

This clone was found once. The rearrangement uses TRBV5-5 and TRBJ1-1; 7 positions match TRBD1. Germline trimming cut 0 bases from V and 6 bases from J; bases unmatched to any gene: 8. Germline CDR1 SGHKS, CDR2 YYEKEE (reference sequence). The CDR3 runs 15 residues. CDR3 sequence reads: CASSLDGRGDSEAFF. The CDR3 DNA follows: TGTGCCAGCAGCTTGGATGGCAGGGGGGATTCTGAAGCTTTCTTT.

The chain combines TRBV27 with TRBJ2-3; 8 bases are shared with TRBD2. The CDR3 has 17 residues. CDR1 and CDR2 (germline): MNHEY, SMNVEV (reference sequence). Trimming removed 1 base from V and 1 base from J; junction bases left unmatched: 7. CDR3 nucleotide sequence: TGTGCCAGCAGTTTATTCCCCAGAGCGGGGGGCACAGATACGCAGTATTTT. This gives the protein CASSLFPRAGGTDTQYF.

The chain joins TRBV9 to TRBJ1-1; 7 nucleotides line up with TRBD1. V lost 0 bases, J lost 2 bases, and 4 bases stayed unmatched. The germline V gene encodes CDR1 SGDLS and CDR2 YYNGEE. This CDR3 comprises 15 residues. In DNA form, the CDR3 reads TGTGCCAGCAGCGTAGTAGGGACAGAAAACACTGAAGCTTTCTTT. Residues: CASSVVGTENTEAFF. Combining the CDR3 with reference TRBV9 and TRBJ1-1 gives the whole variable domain DSGVTQTPKHLITATGQRVTLRCSPRSGDLSVYWYQQSLDQGLQFLIQYYNGEERAKGNILERFSAQQFPDLHSELNLSSLELGDSALYFCASSVVGTENTEAFFGQGTRLTVV.

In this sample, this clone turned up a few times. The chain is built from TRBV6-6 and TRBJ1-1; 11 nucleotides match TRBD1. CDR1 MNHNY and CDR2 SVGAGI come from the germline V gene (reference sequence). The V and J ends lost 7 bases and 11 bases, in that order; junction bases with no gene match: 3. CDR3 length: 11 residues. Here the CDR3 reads CASKRDRGAFF. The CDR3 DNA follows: TGTGCCAGCAAGCGGGACAGGGGGGCTTTCTTT.

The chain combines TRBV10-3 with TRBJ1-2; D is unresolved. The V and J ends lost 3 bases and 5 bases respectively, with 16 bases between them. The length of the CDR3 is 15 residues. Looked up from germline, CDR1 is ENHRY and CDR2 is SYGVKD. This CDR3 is CAISEAETPGYGYTF. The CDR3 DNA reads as TGTGCCATCAGTGAAGCGGAAACTCCGGGGTATGGCTACACCTTC.

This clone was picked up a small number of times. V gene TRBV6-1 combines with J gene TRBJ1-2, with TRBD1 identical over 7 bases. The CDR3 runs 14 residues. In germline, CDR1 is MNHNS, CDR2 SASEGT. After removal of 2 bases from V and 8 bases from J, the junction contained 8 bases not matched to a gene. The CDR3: CASSEPDRASGYTF. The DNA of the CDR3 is TGTGCCAGCAGTGAACCCGACAGGGCTTCAGGCTACACCTTC.

CDR3 DNA sequence: TGTGCCAGTGGACAGGGAATGAACACTGAAGCTTTCTTT. Encoded protein: CASGQGMNTEAFF. The chain carries TRBV18 and TRBJ1-1; 8 nucleotides line up with TRBD1. Per germline, CDR1 KGHSH and CDR2 LQKENI. The CDR3 has 13 residues. The V segment lost 9 bases and the J segment 0 bases; nucleotides outside the gene matches: 3.

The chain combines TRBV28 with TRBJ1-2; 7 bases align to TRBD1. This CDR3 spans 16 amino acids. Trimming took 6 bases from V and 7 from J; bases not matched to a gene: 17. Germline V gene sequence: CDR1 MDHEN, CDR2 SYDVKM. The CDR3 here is CASSTPPGTELGGYTF. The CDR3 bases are TGTGCCAGCAGCACCCCACCCGGGACAGAGTTAGGTGGCTACACCTTC.

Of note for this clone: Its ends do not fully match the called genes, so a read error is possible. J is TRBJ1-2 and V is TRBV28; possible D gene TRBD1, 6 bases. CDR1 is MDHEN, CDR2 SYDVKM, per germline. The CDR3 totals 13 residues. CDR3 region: CASRFTGNYGYTF. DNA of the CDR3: TGTGCCAGCCGTTTTACAGGGAACTATGGCTACACCTTC.

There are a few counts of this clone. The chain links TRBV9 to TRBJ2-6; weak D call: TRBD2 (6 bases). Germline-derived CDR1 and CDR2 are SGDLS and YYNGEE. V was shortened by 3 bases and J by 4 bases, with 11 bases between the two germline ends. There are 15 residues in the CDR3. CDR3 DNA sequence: TGTGCCAGCAGCGCCGGGACTCTGGGGGCCAACGTCCTGACTTTC. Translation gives CASSAGTLGANVLTF.

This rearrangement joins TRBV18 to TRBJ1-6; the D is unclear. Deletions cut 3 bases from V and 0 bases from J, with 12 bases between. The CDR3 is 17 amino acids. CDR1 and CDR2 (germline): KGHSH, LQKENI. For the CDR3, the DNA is TGTGCCAGCTCACCTACCAGTGGGAGCTCCTATAATTCACCCCTCCACTTT. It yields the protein CASSPTSGSSYNSPLHF. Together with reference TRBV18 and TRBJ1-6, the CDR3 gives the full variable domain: NAGVMQNPRHLVRRRGQEARLRCSPMKGHSHVYWYRQLPEEGLKFMVYLQKENIIDESGMPKERFSAEFPKEGPSILRIQQVVRGDSAAYFCASSPTSGSSYNSPLHFGNGTRLTVT.

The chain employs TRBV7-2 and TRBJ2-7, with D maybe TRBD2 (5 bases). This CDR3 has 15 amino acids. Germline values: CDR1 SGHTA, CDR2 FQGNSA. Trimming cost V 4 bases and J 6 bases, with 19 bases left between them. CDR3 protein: CASSSRVVARGEQYF. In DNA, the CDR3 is TGTGCCAGCAGCTCCCGGGTGGTGGCCCGGGGCGAGCAGTACTTC.

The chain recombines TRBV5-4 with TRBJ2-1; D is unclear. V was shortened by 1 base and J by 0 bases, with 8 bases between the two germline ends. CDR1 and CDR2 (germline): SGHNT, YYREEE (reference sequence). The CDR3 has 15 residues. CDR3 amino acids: CASSLSRVSYNEQFF. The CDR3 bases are TGTGCCAGCAGCTTGTCACGGGTCTCCTACAATGAGCAGTTCTTC.

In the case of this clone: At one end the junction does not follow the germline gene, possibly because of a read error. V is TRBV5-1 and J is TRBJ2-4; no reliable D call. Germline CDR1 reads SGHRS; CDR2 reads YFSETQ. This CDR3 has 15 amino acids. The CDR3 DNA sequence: TGTGCCAGCAGCTTCGGGTCAAGGGCCAAAAACATTCAGTACTTC. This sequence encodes CASSFGSRAKNIQYF.

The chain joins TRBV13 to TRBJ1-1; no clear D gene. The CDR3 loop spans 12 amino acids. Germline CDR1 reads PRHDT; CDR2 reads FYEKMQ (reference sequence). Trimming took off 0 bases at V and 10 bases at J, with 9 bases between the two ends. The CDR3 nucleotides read TGTGCCAGCAGCTTAGGTCCCCGGGGAGCTTTCTTT. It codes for CASSLGPRGAFF. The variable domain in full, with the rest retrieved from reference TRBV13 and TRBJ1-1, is AAGVIQSPRHLIKEKRETATLKCYPIPRHDTVYWYQQGPGQDPQFLISFYEKMQSDKGSIPDRFSAQQFSDYHSELNMSSLELGDSALYFCASSLGPRGAFFGQGTRLTVV.

This CDR3 is CASSIDGRQETQYF. The CDR3 DNA sequence: TGTGCCAGCAGCATAGATGGGAGACAAGAGACCCAGTACTTC. The J gene is TRBJ2-5, the V gene TRBV5-4; TRBD2 is a possible D gene (5 bases). Per the germline V gene, CDR1 is SGHNT and CDR2 is YYREEE (reference sequence). The CDR3 has 14 residues. The V end lost 4 bases, the J end lost 2 bases, and 12 bases lay between the germline ends.

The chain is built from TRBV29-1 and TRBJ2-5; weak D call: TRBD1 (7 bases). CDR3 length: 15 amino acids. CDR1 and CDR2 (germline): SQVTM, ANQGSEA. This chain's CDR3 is CSANGDGGQQETQYF. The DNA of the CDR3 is TGCAGTGCAAACGGGGACGGGGGACAGCAAGAGACCCAGTACTTC.

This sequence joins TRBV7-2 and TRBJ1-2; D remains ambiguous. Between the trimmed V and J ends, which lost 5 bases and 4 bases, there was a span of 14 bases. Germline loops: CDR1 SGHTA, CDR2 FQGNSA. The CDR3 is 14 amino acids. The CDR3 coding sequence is TGTGCCAGCAGCCGGGGTTTTCAGGCCTATGGCTACACCTTC. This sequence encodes CASSRGFQAYGYTF.